These 10 T cell receptor beta chains share one sample of origin, sequenced in a study of PD-1 blockade in classical Hodgkin lymphoma. Time point described: cycle 4 day 1 (C4D1), after 6 weeks of nivolumab. Relapses following autologous stem cell transplantation were seen in all patients, with brentuximab vedotin exposure varying. Clones were read by immunoSEQ multiplex PCR, and TCRdb kept only the in-frame ones, dropping some. The sample lists tens of thousands of clones; around nine tenths were seen once. Sequencing used peripheral blood mononuclear cells (PBMCs), obtained before the fourth cycle of nivolumab. These receptors originate from a human donor with classical Hodgkin lymphoma.

The V and J genes are TRBV5-1 and TRBJ1-1, with D possibly being TRBD1 (5 bases). CDR3 length equals 15 residues. Trimming took 0 bases from V and 1 from J, leaving 10 bases between them. Germline assignment: CDR1 SGHRS and CDR2 YFSETQ. This chain's CDR3 is CASSLEARGNTEAFF. CDR3 sequence (DNA): TGCGCCAGCAGCTTGGAGGCGAGGGGGAACACTGAAGCTTTCTTT.

The V call is TRBV29-1, the J call TRBJ2-7; D ambiguous. Germline CDR1 and CDR2: SQVTM and ANQGSEA. V was pared by 5 bases and J by 2 bases, with 13 bases between. CDR3 size: 13 residues. CDR3 residues: CSVTMTATYEQYF. In DNA form, the CDR3 reads TGCAGCGTTACCATGACGGCAACCTACGAGCAGTACTTC.

The chain couples TRBV6-5 to TRBJ1-1; D remains ambiguous. The length of the CDR3 is 14 residues. V lost 2 bases to trimming and J lost 1 base, with 8 bases between them. The germline V gene has CDR1 MNHEY and CDR2 SVGAGI. The CDR3 is CASSYTRENTEAFF. CDR3 DNA: TGTGCCAGCAGTTACACCCGGGAGAACACTGAAGCTTTCTTT.

The J gene is TRBJ2-7, the V gene TRBV28; D may be TRBD1 or TRBD2 (6 bases each). V shed 6 bases and J shed 2 bases, with 17 bases lying between them. Germline CDR1 is MDHEN and CDR2 is SYDVKM. There are 15 residues in the CDR3. CDR3 protein: CASSLRGRFPYEQYF. CDR3 DNA sequence: TGTGCCAGCAGCCTTAGGGGGAGGTTCCCCTACGAGCAGTACTTC.

The V call is TRBV5-1, the J call TRBJ2-3; the D gene is possibly TRBD1 (5 bases). The V gene lost 2 bases and the J gene lost 6 bases, with 16 bases spanning the gap. Germline loops: CDR1 SGHRS, CDR2 YFSETQ. The length of the CDR3 is 15 residues. CDR3 in DNA: TGCGCCAGCAGCTTTGGTCAGGGCGGTGGGGATACGCAGTATTTT. Encoded protein: CASSFGQGGGDTQYF.

To note about this clone: This CDR3 is also generated by other DNA sequences in the sample. The gene calls are TRBV5-1 and TRBJ2-3; D uncertain. Per germline, CDR1 SGHRS and CDR2 YFSETQ. The CDR3 covers 15 residues. The V end lost 2 bases, the J end lost 0 bases, and 10 bases lay between the germline ends. The CDR3: CASSLQSPSTDTQYF. The CDR3 DNA follows: TGCGCCAGCAGCTTACAGTCTCCTAGCACAGATACGCAGTATTTT.

This clone showed up just once. The chain carries TRBV5-6 and TRBJ2-3; a possible D gene is TRBD1 (6 bases). Trimming removed 1 base at V and 3 bases at J, with 6 bases between. From germline, CDR1 is SGHDT and CDR2 YYEEEE. This CDR3 is built from 13 residues. The CDR3 spells CASSLRGTDTQYF. For the CDR3, the DNA is TGTGCCAGCAGCTTGAGGGGGACAGATACGCAGTATTTT.

This clone was counted a few times. The rearrangement joins TRBV5-1 to TRBJ1-5; TRBD1 matches 7 bases. The germline V gene encodes CDR1 SGHRS and CDR2 YFSETQ. With 0 bases clipped from V and 5 bases from J, the junction kept 5 bases outside the gene matches. This CDR3 is 15 amino acids long. As DNA, the CDR3 is TGCGCCAGCAGCTTGGAGGGACAGATTGATCAGCCCCAGCATTTT. It translates to CASSLEGQIDQPQHF.

DNA of the CDR3: TGTGCCAGCAGCTTAACCGTGGACGGAACCTACGAGCAGTACTTC. Residues: CASSLTVDGTYEQYF. The rearrangement links TRBV7-2 to TRBJ2-7; D is unclear. The CDR3 extends over 15 amino acids. Trimming stripped 2 bases from V and 2 bases from J, with 13 bases between. The germline V gene has CDR1 SGHTA and CDR2 FQGNSA. The full variable domain, with the rest looked up from reference TRBV7-2 and TRBJ2-7, is GAGVSQSPSNKVTEKGKDVELRCDPISGHTALYWYRQSLGQGLEFLIYFQGNSAPDKSGLPSDRFSAERTGGSVSTLTIQRTQQEDSAVYLCASSLTVDGTYEQYFGPGTRLTVT.

V is TRBV6-1 and J is TRBJ2-7; D is unclear. This CDR3 has 12 amino acids. Germline V CDR1 and CDR2: MNHNS, SASEGT. V lost 9 bases, J lost 7 bases, and 16 bases lay in between. CDR3 sequence (DNA): TGTGCCAGTAAGGTTCTTCCTTCGGAGCAGTACTTC. It encodes CASKVLPSEQYF.